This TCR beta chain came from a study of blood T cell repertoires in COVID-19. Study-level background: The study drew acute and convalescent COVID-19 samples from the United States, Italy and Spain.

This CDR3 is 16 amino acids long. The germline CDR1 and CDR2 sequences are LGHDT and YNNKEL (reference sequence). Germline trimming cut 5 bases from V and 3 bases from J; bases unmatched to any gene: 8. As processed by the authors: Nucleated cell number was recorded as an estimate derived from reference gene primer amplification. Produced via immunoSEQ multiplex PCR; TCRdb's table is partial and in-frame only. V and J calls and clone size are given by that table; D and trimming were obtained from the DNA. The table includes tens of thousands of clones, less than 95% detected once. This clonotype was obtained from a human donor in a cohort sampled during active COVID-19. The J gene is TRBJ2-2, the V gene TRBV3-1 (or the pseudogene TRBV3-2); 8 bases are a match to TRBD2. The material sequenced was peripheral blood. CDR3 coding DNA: TGTGCCAGCAGCGATGACGGGAGGGCCGACACCGGGGAGCTGTTTTTT. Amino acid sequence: CASSDDGRADTGELFF.